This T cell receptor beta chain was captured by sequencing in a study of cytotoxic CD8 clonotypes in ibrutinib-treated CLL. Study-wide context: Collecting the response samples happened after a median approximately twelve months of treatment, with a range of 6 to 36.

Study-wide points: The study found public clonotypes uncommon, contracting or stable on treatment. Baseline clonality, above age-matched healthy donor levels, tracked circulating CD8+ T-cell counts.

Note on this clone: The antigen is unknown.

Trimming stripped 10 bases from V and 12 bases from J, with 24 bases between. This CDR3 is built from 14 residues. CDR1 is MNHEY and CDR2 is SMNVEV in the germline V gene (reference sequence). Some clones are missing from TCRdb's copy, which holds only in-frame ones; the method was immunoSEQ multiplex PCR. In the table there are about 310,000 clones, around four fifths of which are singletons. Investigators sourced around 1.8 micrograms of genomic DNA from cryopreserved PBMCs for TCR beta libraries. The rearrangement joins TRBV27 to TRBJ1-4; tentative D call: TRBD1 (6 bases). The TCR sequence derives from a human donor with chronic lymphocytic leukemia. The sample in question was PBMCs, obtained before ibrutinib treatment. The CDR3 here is CATQTGGLGKELFF. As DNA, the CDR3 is TGTGCCACCCAGACCGGGGGCCTAGGTAAAGAACTGTTTTTT. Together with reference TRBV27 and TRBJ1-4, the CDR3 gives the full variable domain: EAQVTQNPRYLITVTGKKLTVTCSQNMNHEYMSWYRQDPGLGLRQIYYSMNVEVTDKGDVPEGYKVSRKEKRNFPLILESPSPNQTSLYFCATQTGGLGKELFFGSGTQLSVL.